The TCR beta chain under discussion was sequenced for a study of blood T cell repertoires in COVID-19. Study as a whole: The cDNA or gDNA used as material had been derived from T cells, B-cell-depleted T cells, or PBMCs.

The CDR3 is 13 amino acids. The V end was cut by 3 bases, the J end by 6 bases, with 11 bases between. Authors' processing steps: Reference gene primers were amplified, and this amplification served to estimate nucleated cell counts. The table came from immunoSEQ multiplex PCR; TCRdb's copy has only in-frame clones and leaves some out. V and J calls plus clone size are reproduced from that table; the DNA served to infer D and trimming. The table has more than 60,000 clones, approximately 89% seen once. The chain links TRBV12-3 or TRBV12-4 to TRBJ1-1; the D gene is possibly TRBD1 (5 bases). The sample taken for sequencing was peripheral blood. The receptor was derived from a woman aged 50 to 60 with active COVID-19. The CDR3 sequence is CASSFRQSAEAFF. Here the CDR3 DNA reads TGTGCCAGCAGTTTTAGACAGAGCGCTGAAGCTTTCTTT.